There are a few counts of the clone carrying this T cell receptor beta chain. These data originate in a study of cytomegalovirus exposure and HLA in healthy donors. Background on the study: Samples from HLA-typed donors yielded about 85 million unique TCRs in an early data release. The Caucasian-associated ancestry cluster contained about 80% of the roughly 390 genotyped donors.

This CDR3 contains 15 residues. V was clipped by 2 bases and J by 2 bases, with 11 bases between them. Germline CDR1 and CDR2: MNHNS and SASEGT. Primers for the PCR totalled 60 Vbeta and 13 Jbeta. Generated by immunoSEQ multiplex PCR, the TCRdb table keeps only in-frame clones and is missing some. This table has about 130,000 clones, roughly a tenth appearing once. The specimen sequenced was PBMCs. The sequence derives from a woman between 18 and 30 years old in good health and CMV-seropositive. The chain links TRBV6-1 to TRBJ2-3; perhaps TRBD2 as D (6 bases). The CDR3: CASSEQGGTTDTQYF. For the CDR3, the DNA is TGTGCCAGCAGTGAACAGGGCGGGACCACAGATACGCAGTATTTT.